This T cell receptor (beta chain) was obtained from a study of CD8 T cells in ankylosing spondylitis. This clonotype has ten or more counts. TCRdb called the 5' RACE reads again in MiXCR, with one record for every CDR3 protein. The sample includes under 250,000 distinct CDR3 sequences, approximately 8% of them seen just once. With V trimmed by 2 bases and J by 0 bases, 5 bases remained unmatched. CDR1 and CDR2 from the germline V gene are SGHVS and FNYEAQ. This CDR3 region has 16 residues. What was sequenced was blood, either unsorted or a sorted T cell fraction (not recorded which). The clonotype originates from a female donor with ankylosing spondylitis or in good health (not recorded which). The genes are TRBV7-6 and TRBJ2-3, with TRBD2 matching 7 bases. The CDR3 coding sequence is TGTGCCAGCAGCTTAATTGCGGGAGCGAGCACAGATACGCAGTATTTT. This sequence encodes CASSLIAGASTDTQYF.